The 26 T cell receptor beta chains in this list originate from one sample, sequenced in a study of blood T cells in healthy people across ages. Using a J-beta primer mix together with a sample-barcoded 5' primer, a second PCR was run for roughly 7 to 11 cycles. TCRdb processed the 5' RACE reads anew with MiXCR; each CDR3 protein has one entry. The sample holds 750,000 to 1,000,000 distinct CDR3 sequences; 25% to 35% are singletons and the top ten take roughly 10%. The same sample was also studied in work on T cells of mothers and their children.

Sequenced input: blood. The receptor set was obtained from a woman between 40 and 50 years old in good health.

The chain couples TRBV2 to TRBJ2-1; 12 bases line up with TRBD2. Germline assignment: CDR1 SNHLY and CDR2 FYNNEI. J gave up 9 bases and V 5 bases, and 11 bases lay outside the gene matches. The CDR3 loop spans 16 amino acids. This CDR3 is CASSPGLAGGIGEQFF. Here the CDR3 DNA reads TGTGCCAGCAGTCCCGGCCTAGCGGGGGGGATTGGTGAGCAGTTCTTC.

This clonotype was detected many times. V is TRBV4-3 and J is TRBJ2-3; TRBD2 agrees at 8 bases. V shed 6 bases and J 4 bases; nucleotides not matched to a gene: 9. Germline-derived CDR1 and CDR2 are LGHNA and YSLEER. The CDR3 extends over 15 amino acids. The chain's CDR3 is CASRPGLVSADTQYF. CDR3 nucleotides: TGCGCCAGCAGACCGGGACTAGTGTCCGCAGATACGCAGTATTTT.

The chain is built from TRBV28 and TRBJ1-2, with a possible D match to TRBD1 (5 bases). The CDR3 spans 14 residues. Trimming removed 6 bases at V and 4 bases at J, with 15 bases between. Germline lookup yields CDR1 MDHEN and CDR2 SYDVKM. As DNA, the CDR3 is TGTGCCAGCAGAAGCACCGGGACCAGCTATGGCTACACCTTC. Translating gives CASRSTGTSYGYTF.

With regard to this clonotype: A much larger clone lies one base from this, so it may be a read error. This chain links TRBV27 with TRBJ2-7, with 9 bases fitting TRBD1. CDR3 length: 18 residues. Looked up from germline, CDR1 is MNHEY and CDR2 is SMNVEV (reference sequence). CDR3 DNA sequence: TGTACCAGCAGTTCTTTCTCCCCTACCGGGACAGGGAACTACGAGCAGTACTTC. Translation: CTSSSFSPTGTGNYEQYF.

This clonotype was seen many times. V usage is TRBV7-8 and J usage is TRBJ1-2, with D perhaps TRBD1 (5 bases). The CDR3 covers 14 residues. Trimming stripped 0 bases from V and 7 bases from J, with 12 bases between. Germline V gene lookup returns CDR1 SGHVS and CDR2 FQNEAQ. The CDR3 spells CASSLAAQGSGYTF. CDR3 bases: TGTGCCAGCAGCTTAGCGGCCCAGGGCTCTGGCTACACCTTC. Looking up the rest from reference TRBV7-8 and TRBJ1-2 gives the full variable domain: GAGVSQSPRYKVAKRGQDVALRCDPISGHVSLFWYQQALGQGPEFLTYFQNEAQLDKSGLPSDRFFAERPEGSVSTLKIQRTQQEDSAVYLCASSLAAQGSGYTFGSGTRLTVV.

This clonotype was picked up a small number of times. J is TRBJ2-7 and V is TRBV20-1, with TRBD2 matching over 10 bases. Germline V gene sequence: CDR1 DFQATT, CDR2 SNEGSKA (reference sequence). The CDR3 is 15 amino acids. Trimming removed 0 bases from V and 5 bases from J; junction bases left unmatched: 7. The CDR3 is CSARDKSSGGNEQYF. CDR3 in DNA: TGCAGTGCTAGAGATAAGTCTAGCGGGGGCAACGAGCAGTACTTC.

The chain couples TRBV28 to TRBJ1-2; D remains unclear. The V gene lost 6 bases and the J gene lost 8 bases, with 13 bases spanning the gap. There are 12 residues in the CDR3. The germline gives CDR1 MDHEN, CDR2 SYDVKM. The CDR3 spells CASRPGAGGYTF. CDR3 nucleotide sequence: TGTGCCAGCAGGCCCGGTGCCGGGGGCTACACCTTC.

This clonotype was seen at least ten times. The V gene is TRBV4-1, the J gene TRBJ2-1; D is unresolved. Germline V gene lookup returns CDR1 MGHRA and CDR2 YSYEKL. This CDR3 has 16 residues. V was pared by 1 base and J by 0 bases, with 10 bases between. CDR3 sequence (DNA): TGCGCCAGCAGCCAAGTTAACATCCTCTCCTACAATGAGCAGTTCTTC. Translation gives CASSQVNILSYNEQFF.

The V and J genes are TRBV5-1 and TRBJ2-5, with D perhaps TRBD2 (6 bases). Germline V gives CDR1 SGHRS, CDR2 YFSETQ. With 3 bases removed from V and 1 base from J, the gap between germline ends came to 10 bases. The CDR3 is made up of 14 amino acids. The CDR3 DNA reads TGCGCCAGCAGCTCGGAGGGGTTCCAAGAGACCCAGTACTTC. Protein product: CASSSEGFQETQYF.

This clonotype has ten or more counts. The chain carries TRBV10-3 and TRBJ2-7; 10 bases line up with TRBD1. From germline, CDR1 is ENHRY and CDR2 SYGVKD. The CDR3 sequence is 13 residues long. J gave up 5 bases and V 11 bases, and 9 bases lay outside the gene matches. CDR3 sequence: CAARTGGFHEQYF. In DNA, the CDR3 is TGTGCCGCGCGGACAGGGGGTTTCCACGAGCAGTACTTC.

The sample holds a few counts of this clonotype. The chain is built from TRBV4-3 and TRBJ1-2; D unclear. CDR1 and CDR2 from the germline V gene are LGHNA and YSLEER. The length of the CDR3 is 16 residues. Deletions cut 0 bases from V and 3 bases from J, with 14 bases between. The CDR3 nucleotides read TGCGCCAGCAGCCAAGATAGCGGGTTTCAGGACTATGGCTACACCTTC. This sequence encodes CASSQDSGFQDYGYTF.

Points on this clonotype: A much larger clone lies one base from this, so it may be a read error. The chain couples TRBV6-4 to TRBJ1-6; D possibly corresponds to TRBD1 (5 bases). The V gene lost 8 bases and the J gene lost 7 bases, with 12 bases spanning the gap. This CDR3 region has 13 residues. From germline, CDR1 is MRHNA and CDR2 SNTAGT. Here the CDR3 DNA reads TGTGCCAGCCCGGGGGATGGGAATTCACCCCTCCACTTT. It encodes CASPGDGNSPLHF.

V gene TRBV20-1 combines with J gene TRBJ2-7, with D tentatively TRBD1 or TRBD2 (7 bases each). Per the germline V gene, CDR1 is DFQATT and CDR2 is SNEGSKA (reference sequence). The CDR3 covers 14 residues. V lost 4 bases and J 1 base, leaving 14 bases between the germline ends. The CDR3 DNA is TGCAGTGCTACAGGGGGGGGACCGTCCTACGAGCAGTACTTC. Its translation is CSATGGGPSYEQYF.

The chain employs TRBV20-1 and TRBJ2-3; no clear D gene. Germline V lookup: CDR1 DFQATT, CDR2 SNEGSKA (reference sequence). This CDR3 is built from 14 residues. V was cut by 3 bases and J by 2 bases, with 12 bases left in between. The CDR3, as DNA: TGCAGTGCTAGTAGTATCGGCCACACAGATACGCAGTATTTT. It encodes CSASSIGHTDTQYF.

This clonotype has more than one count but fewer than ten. The CDR3 region has the DNA TGTGCCACCAGGGCCTTAGGACAGGGGAACAGTGGCTACACCTTC. Its protein product is CATRALGQGNSGYTF. J is TRBJ1-2 and V is TRBV15, with TRBD1 matching 9 bases. The V segment lost 6 bases and the J segment 7 bases; nucleotides outside the gene matches: 12. This CDR3 spans 15 amino acids. The germline gives CDR1 LNHNV, CDR2 YYDKDF (reference sequence).

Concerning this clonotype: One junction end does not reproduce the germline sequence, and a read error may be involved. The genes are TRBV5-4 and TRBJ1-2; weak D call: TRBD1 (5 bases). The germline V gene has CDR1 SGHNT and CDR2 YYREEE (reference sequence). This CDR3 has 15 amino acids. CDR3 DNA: TGTGCCGGCAGCTTGGCCCAGGGTAACAACTATGGCTACACCTTC. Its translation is CAGSLAQGNNYGYTF.

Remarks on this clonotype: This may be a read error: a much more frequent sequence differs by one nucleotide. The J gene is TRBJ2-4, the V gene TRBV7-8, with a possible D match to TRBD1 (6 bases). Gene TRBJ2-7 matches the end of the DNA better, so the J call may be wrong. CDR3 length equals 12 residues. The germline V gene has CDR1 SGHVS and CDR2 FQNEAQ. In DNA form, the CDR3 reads TGTGCCAGCAGCATCGGACAGAGCGAGCAGTACTTC. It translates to CASSIGQSEQYF.

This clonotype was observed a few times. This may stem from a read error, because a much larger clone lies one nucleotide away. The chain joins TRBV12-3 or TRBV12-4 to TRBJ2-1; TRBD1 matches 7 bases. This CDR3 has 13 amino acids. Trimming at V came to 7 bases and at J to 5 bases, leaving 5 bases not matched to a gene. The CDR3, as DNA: TGTGCCAGCAAGGGACAGATTCACAATGAGCAGTTCTTC. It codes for CASKGQIHNEQFF.

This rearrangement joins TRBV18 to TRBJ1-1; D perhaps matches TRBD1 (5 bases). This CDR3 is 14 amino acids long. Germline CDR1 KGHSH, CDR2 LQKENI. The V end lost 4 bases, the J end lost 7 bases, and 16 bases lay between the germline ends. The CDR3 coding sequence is TGTGCCAGCTCACTCCTGACAGCCCTTGATGAAGCTTTCTTT. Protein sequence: CASSLLTALDEAFF.

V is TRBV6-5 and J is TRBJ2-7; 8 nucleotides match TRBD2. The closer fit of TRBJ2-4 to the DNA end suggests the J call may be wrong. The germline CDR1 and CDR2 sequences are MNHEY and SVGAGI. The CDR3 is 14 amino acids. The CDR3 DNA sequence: TGTGCCAGCAGCCTCCGGGAGGGCCTAAACATTCAGTACTTC. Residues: CASSLREGLNIQYF.

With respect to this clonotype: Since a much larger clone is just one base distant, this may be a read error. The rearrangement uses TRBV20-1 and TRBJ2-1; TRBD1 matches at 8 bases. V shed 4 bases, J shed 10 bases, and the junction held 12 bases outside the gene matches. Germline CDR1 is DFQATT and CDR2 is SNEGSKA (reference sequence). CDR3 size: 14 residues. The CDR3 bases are TGCAGTGCTACCCATAGGACAGGGTCCTACGAGCAGTTCTTC. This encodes CSATHRTGSYEQFF.

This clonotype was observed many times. CDR3 residues: CASSQDPTVGYEQYF. The CDR3 DNA reads TGCGCCAGCAGCCAAGATCCAACGGTCGGCTACGAGCAGTACTTC. The chain is built from TRBV4-3 and TRBJ2-7; D unclear. From germline, CDR1 is LGHNA and CDR2 YSLEER. The germline V and J ends were trimmed by 0 bases and 3 bases, with 12 bases remaining between them. This CDR3 spans 15 amino acids.

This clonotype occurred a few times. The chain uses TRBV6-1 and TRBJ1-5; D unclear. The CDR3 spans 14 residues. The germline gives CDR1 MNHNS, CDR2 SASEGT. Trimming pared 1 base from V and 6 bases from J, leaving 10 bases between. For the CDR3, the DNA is TGTGCCAGCAGTGAAGGGAGGGTGAGTCAGCCCCAGCATTTT. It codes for CASSEGRVSQPQHF.

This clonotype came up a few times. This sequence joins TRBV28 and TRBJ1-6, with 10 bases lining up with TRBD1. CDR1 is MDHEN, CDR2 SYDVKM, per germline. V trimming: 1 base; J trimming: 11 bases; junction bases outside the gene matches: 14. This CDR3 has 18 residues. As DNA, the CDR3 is TGTGCCAGCAGTTTATTTGCGGCCTCCTGGGACAGGGGAGCACCCCTCCACTTT. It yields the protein CASSLFAASWDRGAPLHF.

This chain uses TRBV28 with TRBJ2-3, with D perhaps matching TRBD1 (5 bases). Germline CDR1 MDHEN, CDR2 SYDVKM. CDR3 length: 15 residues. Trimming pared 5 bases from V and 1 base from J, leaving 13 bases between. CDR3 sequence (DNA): TGTGCCAGCAGTCCGCCAGGGTGGGGCACAGATACGCAGTATTTT. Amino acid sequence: CASSPPGWGTDTQYF.

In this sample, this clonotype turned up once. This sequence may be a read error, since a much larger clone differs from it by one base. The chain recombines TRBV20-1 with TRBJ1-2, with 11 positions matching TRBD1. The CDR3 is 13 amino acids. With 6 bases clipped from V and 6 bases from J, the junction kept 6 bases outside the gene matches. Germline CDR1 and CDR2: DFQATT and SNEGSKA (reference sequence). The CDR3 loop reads CSAPGQGDHGYTF. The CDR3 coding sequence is TGCAGTGCACCGGGACAGGGGGACCATGGCTACACCTTC.